This T cell receptor beta chain was recovered during a study of beta chain features in type 1 diabetes. General study points: Patients showed naive, central memory and Treg TCRB repertoires that appeared more similar than those of healthy donors. Small HLA sub-analyses could not settle whether HLA shapes TCRB rearrangement.

The CDR3 extends over 16 amino acids. Germline CDR1 and CDR2: SGHTA and FQGNSA. The junction had 8 bases not matched to a gene; V was cut back by 8 bases and J by 1 base. Each population that was sorted was more than 95% pure. In the case of this clone: The antigen is unknown.

Isolated RNA was reverse transcribed in full, so expressed TCRB transcripts were sequenced. This table comes from immunoSEQ multiplex PCR, and its TCRdb copy is limited to in-frame clones, with some not included. This sample yields about 350,000 clones, of which around 20% are seen a single time; under 0.05% belongs to the top ten. The gene calls are TRBV7-2 and TRBJ2-5, with 12 nucleotides matching TRBD2. Sequencing was performed on naive CD4+ T cells from blood. The sequence was obtained from a woman aged 18-29 years in good health. The chain's CDR3 is CASGAGTSGRQETQYF. CDR3 coding DNA: TGTGCCAGCGGGGCAGGGACTAGCGGGCGCCAAGAGACCCAGTACTTC.